This record looks at one T cell receptor beta chain sequence and its context. What it recognizes is unknown. This entry comes from a study of cytomegalovirus exposure and HLA in healthy donors. The study's findings and limits: Later work found that TCR association rates differed between HLA loci; DRB1 had the most and HLA-C the fewest.

Researchers ran the PCR with 60 Vbeta and 13 Jbeta primers. Repertoires were generated with immunoSEQ multiplex PCR, while TCRdb's copy carries only in-frame clones and drops some. The data contain 110,000 to 150,000 clones, more than 9.5% of them singletons. The CDR3 spans 14 residues. The J segment lost 12 bases and the V segment lost 0 bases, leaving 10 bases of the junction unmatched. The germline gives CDR1 WNHNN, CDR2 SYGVQD (reference sequence). The chain combines TRBV10-1 with TRBJ2-7; 8 bases align to TRBD2. The sequenced sample consisted of PBMCs. The receptor comes from a man over 45 in good health and CMV-seronegative. CDR3 bases: TGCGCCAGCAGTGAGTCGGGACTAGGGGGAATGCGGTACTTC. Protein product: CASSESGLGGMRYF.